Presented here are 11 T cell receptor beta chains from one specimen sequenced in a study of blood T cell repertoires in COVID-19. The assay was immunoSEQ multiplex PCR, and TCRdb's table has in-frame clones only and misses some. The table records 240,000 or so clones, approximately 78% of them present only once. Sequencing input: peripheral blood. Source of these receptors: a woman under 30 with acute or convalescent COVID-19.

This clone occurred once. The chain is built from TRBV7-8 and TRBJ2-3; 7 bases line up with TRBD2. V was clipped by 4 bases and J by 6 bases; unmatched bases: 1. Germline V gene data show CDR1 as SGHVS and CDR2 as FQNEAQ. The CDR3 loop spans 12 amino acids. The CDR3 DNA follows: TGTGCCAGCAGCTCGGGGGGTGATACGCAGTATTTT. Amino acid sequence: CASSSGGDTQYF. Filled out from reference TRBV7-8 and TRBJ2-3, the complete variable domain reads GAGVSQSPRYKVAKRGQDVALRCDPISGHVSLFWYQQALGQGPEFLTYFQNEAQLDKSGLPSDRFFAERPEGSVSTLKIQRTQQEDSAVYLCASSSGGDTQYFGPGTRLTVL.

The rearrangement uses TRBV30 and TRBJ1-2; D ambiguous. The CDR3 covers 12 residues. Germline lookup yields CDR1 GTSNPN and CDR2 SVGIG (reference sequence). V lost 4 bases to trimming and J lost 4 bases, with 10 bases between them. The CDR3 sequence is CAWTIGRYGYTF. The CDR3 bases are TGTGCCTGGACCATCGGTCGCTATGGCTACACCTTC.

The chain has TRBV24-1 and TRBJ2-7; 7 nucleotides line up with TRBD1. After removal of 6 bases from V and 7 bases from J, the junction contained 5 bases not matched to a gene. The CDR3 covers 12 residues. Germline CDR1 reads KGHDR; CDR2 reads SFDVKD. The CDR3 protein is CATSPGGMEQYF. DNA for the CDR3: TGTGCCACCAGTCCAGGGGGTATGGAGCAGTACTTC.

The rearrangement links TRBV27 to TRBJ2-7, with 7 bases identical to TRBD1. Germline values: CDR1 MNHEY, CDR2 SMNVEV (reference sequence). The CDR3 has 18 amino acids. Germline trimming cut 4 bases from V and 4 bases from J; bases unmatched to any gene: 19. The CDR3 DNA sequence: TGTGCCAGCAGTTCACCCACGAAACAGGGGCCAACCCGATACGAGCAGTACTTC. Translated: CASSSPTKQGPTRYEQYF.

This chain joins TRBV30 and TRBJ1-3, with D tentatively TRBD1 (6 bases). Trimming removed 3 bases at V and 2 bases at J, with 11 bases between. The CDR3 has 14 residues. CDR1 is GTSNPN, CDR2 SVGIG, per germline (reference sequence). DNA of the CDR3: TGTGCCTGGAGGCAGGGGATTGCTGGAAACACCATATATTTT. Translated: CAWRQGIAGNTIYF.

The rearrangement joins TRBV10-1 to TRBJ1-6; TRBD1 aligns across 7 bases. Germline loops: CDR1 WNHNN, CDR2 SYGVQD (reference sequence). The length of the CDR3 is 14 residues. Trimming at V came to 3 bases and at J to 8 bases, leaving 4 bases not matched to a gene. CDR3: CASSEDREDSPLHF. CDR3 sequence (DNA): TGCGCCAGCAGTGAAGACAGGGAGGATTCACCCCTCCACTTT.

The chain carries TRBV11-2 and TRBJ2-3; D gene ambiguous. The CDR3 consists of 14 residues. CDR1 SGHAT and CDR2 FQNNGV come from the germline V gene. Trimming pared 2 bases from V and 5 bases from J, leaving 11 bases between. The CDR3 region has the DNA TGTGCCAGCAGCTTAAGACTGGGTGAAGATACGCAGTATTTT. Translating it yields CASSLRLGEDTQYF.

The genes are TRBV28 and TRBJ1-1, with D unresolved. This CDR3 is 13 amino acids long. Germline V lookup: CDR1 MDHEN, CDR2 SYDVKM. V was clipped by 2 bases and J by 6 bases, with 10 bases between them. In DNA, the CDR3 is TGTGCCAGCAGTTTACAGTCTGGGCCTGAAGCTTTCTTT. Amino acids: CASSLQSGPEAFF.

CDR3 bases: TGTGCCAGCAGCCAAGCCGGCGGGAGGTACGGTGAGCAGTTCTTC. Translating gives CASSQAGGRYGEQFF. The rearrangement uses TRBV14 and TRBJ2-1, with 8 bases lining up with TRBD2. J was trimmed by 9 bases and V by 1 base; bases with no gene match: 8. This CDR3 contains 15 residues. Germline CDR1 is SGHDN and CDR2 is FVKESK. The whole variable domain, filled in from reference TRBV14 and TRBJ2-1, reads EAGVTQFPSHSVIEKGQTVTLRCDPISGHDNLYWYRRVMGKEIKFLLHFVKESKQDESGMPNNRFLAERTGGTYSTLKVQPAELEDSGVYFCASSQAGGRYGEQFFGPGTRLTVL.

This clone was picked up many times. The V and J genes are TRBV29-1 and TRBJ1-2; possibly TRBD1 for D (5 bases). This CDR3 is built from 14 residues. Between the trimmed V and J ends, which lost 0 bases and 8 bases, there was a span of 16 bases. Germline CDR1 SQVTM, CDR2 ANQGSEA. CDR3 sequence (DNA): TGCAGCGTTGAAGATGTAGTCAGGGAATACGGCTACACCTTC. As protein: CSVEDVVREYGYTF.

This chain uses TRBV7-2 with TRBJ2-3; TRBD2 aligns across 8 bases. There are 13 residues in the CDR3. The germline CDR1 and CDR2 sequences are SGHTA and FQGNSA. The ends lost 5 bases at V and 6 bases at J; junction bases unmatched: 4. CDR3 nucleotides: TGTGCCAGCAGCACGGGGGGGAAGGATACGCAGTATTTT. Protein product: CASSTGGKDTQYF.